This note documents a single TCR beta chain sequence. As yet, its antigen is unknown. This record comes from a study of shared clonotypes between healthy human individuals. Study outcomes and limitations: Tissue TCR repertoires likely differ from these blood-only repertoires.

This CDR3 is built from 17 residues. CDR1 is SGHNT and CDR2 is YYREEE in the germline V gene (reference sequence). V lost 4 bases, J lost 2 bases, and 12 bases stayed unmatched. Assay: immunoSEQ multiplex PCR; the TCRdb copy retains only in-frame clones and omits some. The data hold about 1.5 million clones, with under 99% observed a single time. This receptor was obtained from a man aged 30-40 years in good health. The chain employs TRBV5-4 and TRBJ1-1; 9 bases fit TRBD1. The material sequenced was naive CD4+ T cells sorted from blood. Specified subset: CD45RA+ positively selected. The CDR3 DNA is TGTGCCAGCAGCGAGGGACAGGGAACATTTGGAAACACTGAAGCTTTCTTT. Amino acid sequence: CASSEGQGTFGNTEAFF.